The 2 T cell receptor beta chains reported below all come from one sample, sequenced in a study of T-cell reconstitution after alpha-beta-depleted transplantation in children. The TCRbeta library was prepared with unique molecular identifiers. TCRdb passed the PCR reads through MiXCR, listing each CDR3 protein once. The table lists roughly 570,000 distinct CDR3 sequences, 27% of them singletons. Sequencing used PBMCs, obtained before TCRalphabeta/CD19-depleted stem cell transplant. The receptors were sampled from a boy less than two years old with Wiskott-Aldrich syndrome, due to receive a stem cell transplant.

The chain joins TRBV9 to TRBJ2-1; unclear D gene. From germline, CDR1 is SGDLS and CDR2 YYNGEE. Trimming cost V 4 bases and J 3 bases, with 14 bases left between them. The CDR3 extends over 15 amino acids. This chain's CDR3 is CASSLIPKVYNEQFF. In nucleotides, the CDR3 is TGTGCCAGCAGCCTCATCCCTAAAGTCTACAATGAGCAGTTCTTC.

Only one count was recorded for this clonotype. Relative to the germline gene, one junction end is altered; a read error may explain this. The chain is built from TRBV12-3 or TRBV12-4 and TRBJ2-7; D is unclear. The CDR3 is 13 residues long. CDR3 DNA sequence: TGTGGCAGCAGTCCTAAATTCCCCGGCGAGCAGTACTTC. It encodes CGSSPKFPGEQYF.